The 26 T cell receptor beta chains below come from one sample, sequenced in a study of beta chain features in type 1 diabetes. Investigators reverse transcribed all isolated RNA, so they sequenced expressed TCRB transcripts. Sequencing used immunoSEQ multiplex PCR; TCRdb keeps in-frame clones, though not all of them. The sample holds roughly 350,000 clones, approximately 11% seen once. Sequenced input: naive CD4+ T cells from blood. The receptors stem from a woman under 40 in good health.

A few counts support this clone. CDR3 sequence (DNA): TGTGCCACCACACAGTGCCCGATGTGCCCCCAGCATTTT. It translates to CATTQCPMCPQHF. The rearrangement links TRBV19 to TRBJ1-5; D call uncertain. V was shortened by 10 bases and J by 10 bases, with 20 bases between the two germline ends. The CDR3 covers 13 residues. Germline values: CDR1 LNHDA, CDR2 SQIVND (reference sequence). Complete variable domain (other parts from reference TRBV19 and TRBJ1-5): DGGITQSPKYLFRKEGQNVTLSCEQNLNHDAMYWYRQDPGQGLRLIYYSQIVNDFQKGDIAEGYSVSREKKESFPLTVTSAQKNPTAFYLCATTQCPMCPQHFGDGTRLSIL.

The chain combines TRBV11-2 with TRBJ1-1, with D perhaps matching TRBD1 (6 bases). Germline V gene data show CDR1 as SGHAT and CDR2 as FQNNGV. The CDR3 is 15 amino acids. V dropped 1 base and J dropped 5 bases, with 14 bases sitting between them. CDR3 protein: CASSLALGTGTEAFF. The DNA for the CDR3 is TGTGCCAGCAGCTTAGCTTTAGGAACAGGGACTGAAGCTTTCTTT.

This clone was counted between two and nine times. CDR3 in amino acids: CASSRGTSGSETQYF. The CDR3 DNA sequence: TGTGCCAGCAGCCGCGGGACTAGCGGGAGTGAGACCCAGTACTTC. The V call is TRBV5-4, the J call TRBJ2-5; the match to TRBD2 covers 14 bases. The trim removed 4 bases at V and 5 bases at J, leaving 4 bases unmatched. CDR3 length: 15 residues. CDR1 and CDR2 from the germline V gene are SGHNT and YYREEE (reference sequence).

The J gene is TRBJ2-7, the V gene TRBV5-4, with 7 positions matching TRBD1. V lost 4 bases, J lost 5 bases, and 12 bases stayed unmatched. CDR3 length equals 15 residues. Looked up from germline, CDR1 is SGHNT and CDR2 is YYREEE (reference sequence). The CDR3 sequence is CASSGTNRGFDEQYF. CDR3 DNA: TGTGCCAGCAGCGGAACCAACAGGGGTTTTGACGAGCAGTACTTC.

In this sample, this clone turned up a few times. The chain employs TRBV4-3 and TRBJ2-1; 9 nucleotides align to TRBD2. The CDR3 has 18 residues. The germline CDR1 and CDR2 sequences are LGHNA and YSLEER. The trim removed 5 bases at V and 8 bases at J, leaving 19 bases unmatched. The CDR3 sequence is CASSSSEILAGNIDEQFF. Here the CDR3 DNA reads TGCGCCAGCAGCTCAAGTGAGATCCTAGCGGGAAATATCGATGAGCAGTTCTTC.

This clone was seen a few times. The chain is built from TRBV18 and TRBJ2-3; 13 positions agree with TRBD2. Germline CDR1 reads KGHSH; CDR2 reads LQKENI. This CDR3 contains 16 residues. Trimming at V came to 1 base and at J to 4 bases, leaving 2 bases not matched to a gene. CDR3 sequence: CASSPQGLAGPDTQYF. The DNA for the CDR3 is TGTGCCAGCTCACCACAGGGACTAGCGGGACCAGATACGCAGTATTTT.

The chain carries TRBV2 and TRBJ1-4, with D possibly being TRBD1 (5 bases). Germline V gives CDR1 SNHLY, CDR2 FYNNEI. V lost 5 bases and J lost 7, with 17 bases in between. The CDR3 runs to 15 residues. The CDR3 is CASSFNPGLSEKLFF. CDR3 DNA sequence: TGTGCCAGCAGTTTCAACCCGGGACTGTCTGAAAAACTGTTTTTT.

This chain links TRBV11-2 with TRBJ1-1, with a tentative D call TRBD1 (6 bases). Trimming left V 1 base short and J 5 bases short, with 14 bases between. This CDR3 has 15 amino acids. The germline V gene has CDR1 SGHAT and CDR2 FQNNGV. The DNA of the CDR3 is TGTGCCAGCAGCTTAGCCGGGGGCGGGGGGACTGAAGCTTTCTTT. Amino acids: CASSLAGGGGTEAFF.

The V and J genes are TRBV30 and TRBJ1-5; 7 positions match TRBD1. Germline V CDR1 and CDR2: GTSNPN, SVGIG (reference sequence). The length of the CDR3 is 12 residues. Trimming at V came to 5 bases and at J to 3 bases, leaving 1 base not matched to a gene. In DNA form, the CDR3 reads TGTGCCTGGGACAGGGACAATCAGCCCCAGCATTTT. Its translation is CAWDRDNQPQHF.

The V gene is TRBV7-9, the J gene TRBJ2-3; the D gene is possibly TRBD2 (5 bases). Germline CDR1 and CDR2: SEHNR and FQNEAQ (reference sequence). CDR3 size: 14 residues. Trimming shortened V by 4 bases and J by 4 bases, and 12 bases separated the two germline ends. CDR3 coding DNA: TGTGCCAGCAGCTCCCTGCGGGCCTCAGATACGCAGTATTTT. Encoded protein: CASSSLRASDTQYF.

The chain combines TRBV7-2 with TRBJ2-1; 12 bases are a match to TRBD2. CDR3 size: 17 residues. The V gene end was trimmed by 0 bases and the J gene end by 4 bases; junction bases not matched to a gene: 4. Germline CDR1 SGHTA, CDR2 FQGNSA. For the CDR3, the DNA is TGTGCCAGCAGCTTAGCACCTAGCGGGAGGGAGTACAATGAGCAGTTCTTC. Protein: CASSLAPSGREYNEQFF.

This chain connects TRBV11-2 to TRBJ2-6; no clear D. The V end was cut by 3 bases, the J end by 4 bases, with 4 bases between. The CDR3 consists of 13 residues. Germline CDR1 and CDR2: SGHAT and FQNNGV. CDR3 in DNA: TGTGCCAGCAGCTTTATAGGGGCCAACGTCCTGACTTTC. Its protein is CASSFIGANVLTF.

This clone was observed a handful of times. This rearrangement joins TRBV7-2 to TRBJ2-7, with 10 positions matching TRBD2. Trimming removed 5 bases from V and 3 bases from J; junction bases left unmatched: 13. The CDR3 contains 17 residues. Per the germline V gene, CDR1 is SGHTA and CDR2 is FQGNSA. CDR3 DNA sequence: TGTGCCAGCAGCCCATATTTCTTCAGCGGGAGGGTCTACGAGCAGTACTTC. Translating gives CASSPYFFSGRVYEQYF.

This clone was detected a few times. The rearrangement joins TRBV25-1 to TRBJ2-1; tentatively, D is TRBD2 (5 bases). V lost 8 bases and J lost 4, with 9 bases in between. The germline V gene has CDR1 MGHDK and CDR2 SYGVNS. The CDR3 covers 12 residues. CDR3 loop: CASSRRYNEQFF. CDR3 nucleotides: TGTGCCAGCTCCCGGAGGTACAATGAGCAGTTCTTC.

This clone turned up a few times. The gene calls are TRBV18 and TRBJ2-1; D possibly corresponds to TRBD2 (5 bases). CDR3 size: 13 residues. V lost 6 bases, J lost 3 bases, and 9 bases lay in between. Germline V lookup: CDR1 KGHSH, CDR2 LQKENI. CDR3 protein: CASSQLDYNEQFF. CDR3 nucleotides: TGTGCCAGCTCCCAACTAGACTACAATGAGCAGTTCTTC.

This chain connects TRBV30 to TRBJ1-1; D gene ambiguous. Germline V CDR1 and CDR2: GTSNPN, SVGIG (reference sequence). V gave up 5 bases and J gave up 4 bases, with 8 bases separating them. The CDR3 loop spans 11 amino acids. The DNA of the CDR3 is TGTGCCTGGGTTCAGATCACTGAAGCTTTCTTT. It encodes CAWVQITEAFF. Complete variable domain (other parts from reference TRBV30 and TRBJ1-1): SQTIHQWPATLVQPVGSPLSLECTVEGTSNPNLYWYRQAAGRGLQLLFYSVGIGQISSEVPQNLSASRPQDRQFILSSKKLLLSDSGFYLCAWVQITEAFFGQGTRLTVV.

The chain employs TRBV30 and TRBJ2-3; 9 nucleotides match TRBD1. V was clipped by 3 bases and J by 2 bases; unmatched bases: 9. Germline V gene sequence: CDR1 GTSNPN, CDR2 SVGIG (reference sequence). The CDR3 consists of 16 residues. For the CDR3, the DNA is TGTGCCTGGAGGGGAAACAGGGGGCGCTTCACAGATACGCAGTATTTT. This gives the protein CAWRGNRGRFTDTQYF. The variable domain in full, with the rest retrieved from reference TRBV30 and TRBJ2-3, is SQTIHQWPATLVQPVGSPLSLECTVEGTSNPNLYWYRQAAGRGLQLLFYSVGIGQISSEVPQNLSASRPQDRQFILSSKKLLLSDSGFYLCAWRGNRGRFTDTQYFGPGTRLTVL.

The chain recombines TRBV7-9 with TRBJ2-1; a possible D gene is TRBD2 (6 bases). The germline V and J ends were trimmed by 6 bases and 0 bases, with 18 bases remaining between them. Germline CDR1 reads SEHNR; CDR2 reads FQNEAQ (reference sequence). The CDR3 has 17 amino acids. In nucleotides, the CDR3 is TGTGCCAGCAGTTGGGACTTAGATTATGTCTCCTACAATGAGCAGTTCTTC. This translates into CASSWDLDYVSYNEQFF.

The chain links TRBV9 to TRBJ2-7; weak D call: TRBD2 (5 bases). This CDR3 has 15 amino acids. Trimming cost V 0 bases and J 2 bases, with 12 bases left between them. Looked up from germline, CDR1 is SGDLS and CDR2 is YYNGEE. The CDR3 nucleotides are TGTGCCAGCAGCGTAGACCCGTCGGGGACCTACGAGCAGTACTTC. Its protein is CASSVDPSGTYEQYF.

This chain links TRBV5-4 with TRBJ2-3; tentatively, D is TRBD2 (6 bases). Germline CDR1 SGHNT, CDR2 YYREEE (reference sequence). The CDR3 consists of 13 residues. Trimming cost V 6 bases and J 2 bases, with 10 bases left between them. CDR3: CASTLADTDTQYF. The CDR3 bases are TGTGCCAGCACTTTAGCGGACACAGATACGCAGTATTTT. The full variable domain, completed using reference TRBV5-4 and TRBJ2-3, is ETGVTQSPTHLIKTRGQQVTLRCSSQSGHNTVSWYQQALGQGPQFIFQYYREEENGRGNFPPRFSGLQFPNYSSELNVNALELDDSALYLCASTLADTDTQYFGPGTRLTVL.

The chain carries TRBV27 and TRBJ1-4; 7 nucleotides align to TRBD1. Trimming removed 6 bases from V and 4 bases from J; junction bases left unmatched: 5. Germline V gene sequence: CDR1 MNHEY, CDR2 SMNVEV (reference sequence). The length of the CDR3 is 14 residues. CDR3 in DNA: TGTGCCAGCAGGGACAGGTCCGTTAATGAAAAACTGTTTTTT. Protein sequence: CASRDRSVNEKLFF.

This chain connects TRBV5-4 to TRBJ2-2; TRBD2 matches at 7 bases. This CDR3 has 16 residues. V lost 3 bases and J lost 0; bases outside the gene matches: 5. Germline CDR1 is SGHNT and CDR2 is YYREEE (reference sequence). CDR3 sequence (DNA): TGTGCCAGCAGCTCTCCTAGCGGAACGAACACCGGGGAGCTGTTTTTT. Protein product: CASSSPSGTNTGELFF.

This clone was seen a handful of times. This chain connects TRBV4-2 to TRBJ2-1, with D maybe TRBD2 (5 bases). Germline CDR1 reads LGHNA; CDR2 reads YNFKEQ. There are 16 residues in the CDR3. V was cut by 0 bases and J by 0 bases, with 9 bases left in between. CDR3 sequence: CASSQDTDYSYNEQFF. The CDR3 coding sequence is TGTGCCAGCAGCCAAGATACCGACTACTCCTACAATGAGCAGTTCTTC.

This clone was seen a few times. The CDR3 is CASSPQGANTDTQYF. The CDR3 DNA reads as TGTGCCAGCTCACCACAGGGGGCGAACACAGATACGCAGTATTTT. V is TRBV18 and J is TRBJ2-3; TRBD1 aligns across 7 bases. CDR3 length: 15 amino acids. Germline V gene lookup returns CDR1 KGHSH and CDR2 LQKENI. V lost 1 base and J lost 2; bases outside the gene matches: 3.

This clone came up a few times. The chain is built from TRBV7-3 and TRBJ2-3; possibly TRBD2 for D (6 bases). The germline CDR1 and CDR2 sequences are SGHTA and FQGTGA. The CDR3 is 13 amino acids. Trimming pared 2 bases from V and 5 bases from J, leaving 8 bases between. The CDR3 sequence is CASSLGLQDTQYF. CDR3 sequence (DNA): TGTGCCAGCAGCTTAGGACTACAAGATACGCAGTATTTT.

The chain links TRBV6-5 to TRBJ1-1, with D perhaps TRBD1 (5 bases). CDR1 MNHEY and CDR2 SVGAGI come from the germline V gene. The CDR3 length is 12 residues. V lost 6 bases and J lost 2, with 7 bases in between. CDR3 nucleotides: TGTGCCAGCAGCCGGACAAACACTGAAGCTTTCTTT. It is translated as CASSRTNTEAFF.